In its sample, the clone carrying this T cell receptor beta chain was seen a few times. Recently diagnosed hyperthyroidism of less than 2 months' duration affected patients aged 18 to 65. This entry comes from a study of T cells in Graves' hyperthyroidism and ophthalmopathy. Germline V CDR1 and CDR2: SQVTM, ANQGSEA. V shed 7 bases and J 1 base; nucleotides not matched to a gene: 4. CDR3 size: 13 residues. It was RNA transcripts that yielded the amplified TCR beta CDR3 regions. The primer set for the first-round RT-PCR of the TCR CDR3 was HTBI. TCRdb used MiXCR to reprocess the multiplex PCR reads, holding one entry per CDR3 protein. The data hold tens of thousands of distinct CDR3 sequences, with around 55% observed a single time.

The specimen was peripheral blood or thyroid tissue (not recorded which). The chain employs TRBV29-1 and TRBJ1-1, with 9 bases fitting TRBD1. This clonotype was obtained from a man between 18 and 29 years old with Graves' hyperthyroidism. CDR3 sequence (DNA): TGCAGCGCGACAGGGGGTAGGAACACTGAAGCTTTCTTT. Residues: CSATGGRNTEAFF.